This T cell receptor beta chain was identified in a study of Ad26.COV2.S vaccination and SARS-CoV-2 variants. Whole-study results and caveats: Across vaccine and placebo recipients, the breadth of non-spike TCRs was similar.

As regards this clone: Its target is unknown. Other nucleotide sequences from this sample produce the same CDR3.

The data were produced by immunoSEQ multiplex PCR, yet TCRdb's version contains in-frame clones alone and is incomplete. This repertoire shows about 350,000 clones, about 90% found once; its top ten account for 3.5% to 4.5%. Germline CDR1 is MNHEY and CDR2 is SVGAGI. Between the trimmed V and J ends, which lost 0 bases and 0 bases, there was a span of 6 bases. CDR3 length: 15 residues. This receptor was identified in a human donor who had recovered from COVID-19. The V call is TRBV6-5, the J call TRBJ1-5; TRBD1 is a possible D gene (5 bases). This specimen was peripheral blood, taken after recovery from COVID-19. This chain's CDR3 is CASSYSRDSNQPQHF. The CDR3 nucleotides read TGTGCCAGCAGTTACTCCAGGGATAGCAATCAGCCCCAGCATTTT.